Below, 27 T cell receptor beta chains from the same sample are listed, as sequenced in a study of response to subunit inactivated influenza vaccine. From the RT-PCR reads, TCRdb called clonotypes with MiXCR, one entry per CDR3 protein. This table has over 400,000 distinct CDR3 sequences, approximately 13% appearing once. Specimen: PBMCs from blood, collected 40 to 50 days after vaccination. These receptor sequences come from a middle-aged man who received an inactivated influenza vaccine.

This clonotype has a handful of counts. The gene calls are TRBV5-6 and TRBJ2-5, with 7 bases matching TRBD2. V was clipped by 0 bases and J by 5 bases; unmatched bases: 10. CDR1 and CDR2 from the germline V gene are SGHDT and YYEEEE. The CDR3 runs to 16 residues. CDR3 residues: CASSLGGLGGLETQYF. The CDR3 DNA reads TGTGCCAGCAGCTTGGGTGGACTAGGAGGGCTGGAGACCCAGTACTTC.

This clonotype turned up a few times. The gene calls are TRBV29-1 and TRBJ2-7; no clear D. The CDR3 extends over 14 amino acids. Germline loops: CDR1 SQVTM, CDR2 ANQGSEA. V was cut by 4 bases and J by 2 bases, with 15 bases left in between. The CDR3 loop is CSVAPSDPPYEQYF. CDR3 in DNA: TGCAGCGTTGCCCCCTCGGACCCGCCCTACGAGCAGTACTTC.

This clonotype was seen many times. V usage is TRBV6-5 and J usage is TRBJ2-1, with 11 positions matching TRBD1. The length of the CDR3 is 15 residues. Germline V gene data show CDR1 as MNHEY and CDR2 as SVGAGI. The junction had 4 bases not matched to a gene; V was cut back by 2 bases and J by 7 bases. Written as DNA, the CDR3 is TGTGCCAGCAGTTACGGACAGGGGGCGGGGAATGAGCAGTTCTTC. Its protein product is CASSYGQGAGNEQFF.

The rearrangement links TRBV6-2 or TRBV6-3 to TRBJ2-2; D assignment may be TRBD1 or TRBD2 (5 bases each). Germline V CDR1 and CDR2: MNHEY, SVGEGT. This CDR3 contains 14 residues. V was clipped by 5 bases and J by 4 bases, with 11 bases between them. The CDR3 protein is CASSRAGSTGELFF. CDR3 sequence (DNA): TGTGCCAGCAGTCGGGCAGGGAGCACCGGGGAGCTGTTTTTT.

The CDR3 DNA reads as TGTGCCAGCAGTTACGGTCTAGTAGGTTGGGGTCAGCAGTACTTC. This sequence encodes CASSYGLVGWGQQYF. The chain recombines TRBV6-2 or TRBV6-3 with TRBJ2-7, with D hard to call. Germline V CDR1 and CDR2: MNHEY, SVGEGT. V lost 2 bases, J lost 8 bases, and 19 bases lay in between. The CDR3 loop spans 15 amino acids.

Ten or more counts support this clonotype. The rearrangement links TRBV5-1 to TRBJ2-7, with D possibly matching TRBD2 (6 bases). This CDR3 has 14 amino acids. CDR1 and CDR2 (germline): SGHRS, YFSETQ. Trimming took off 0 bases at V and 3 bases at J, with 10 bases between the two ends. CDR3 loop: CASSLAGTHYEQYF. CDR3 DNA: TGCGCCAGCAGCTTGGCCGGGACTCACTACGAGCAGTACTTC. The whole variable domain, filled in from reference TRBV5-1 and TRBJ2-7, reads KAGVTQTPRYLIKTRGQQVTLSCSPISGHRSVSWYQQTPGQGLQFLFEYFSETQRNKGNFPGRFSGRQFSNSRSEMNVSTLELGDSALYLCASSLAGTHYEQYFGPGTRLTVT.

The J gene is TRBJ2-3, the V gene TRBV6-1, with 8 positions matching TRBD1. The CDR3 is 21 amino acids. Germline-derived CDR1 and CDR2 are MNHNS and SASEGT. Unmatched junction bases numbered 22, after V lost 5 bases and J lost 0 bases. CDR3 sequence (DNA): TGTGCCAGCAGTCAAGACGCGCCCGGGACAGGAGCCACCGGTAGCACAGATACGCAGTATTTT. The encoded protein is CASSQDAPGTGATGSTDTQYF.

The chain recombines TRBV12-3 or TRBV12-4 with TRBJ1-1; D unresolved. The CDR3 covers 13 residues. With 3 bases removed from V and 0 bases from J, the gap between germline ends came to 5 bases. Here the CDR3 reads CASSFWLNTEAFF. The CDR3 DNA is TGTGCCAGCAGTTTTTGGTTGAACACTGAAGCTTTCTTT.

This clonotype was seen at least ten times. The chain is built from TRBV20-1 and TRBJ1-1, with a weak D call TRBD1 (5 bases). This CDR3 is 14 amino acids long. From germline, CDR1 is DFQATT and CDR2 SNEGSKA (reference sequence). V was pared by 4 bases and J by 4 bases, with 16 bases between. This CDR3 is CSATPKAGVTEAFF. The CDR3 DNA follows: TGCAGTGCTACCCCGAAGGCGGGGGTCACTGAAGCTTTCTTT.

CDR3 coding DNA: TGCAGCGTTGTTCTAGGGACAGGGGCCGCGCTAGAGACCCAGTACTTC. Amino acids: CSVVLGTGAALETQYF. The chain recombines TRBV29-1 with TRBJ2-5, with 10 bases fitting TRBD1. The CDR3 covers 16 residues. Trimming removed 4 bases from V and 4 bases from J; junction bases left unmatched: 12. Germline CDR1 and CDR2: SQVTM and ANQGSEA.

The chain carries TRBV11-2 and TRBJ2-1, with 10 bases that match TRBD2. This CDR3 region has 16 residues. The germline gives CDR1 SGHAT, CDR2 FQNNGV. The V segment lost 6 bases and the J segment 6 bases; nucleotides outside the gene matches: 11. The CDR3 is CASSSTSGSSFNEQFF. For the CDR3, the DNA is TGTGCCAGCAGTTCGACTAGCGGGTCCTCTTTCAATGAGCAGTTCTTC.

For this clonotype: A read error is possible here, since a much larger clone lies one base away. The chain joins TRBV10-3 to TRBJ1-1; D is unclear. Looked up from germline, CDR1 is ENHRY and CDR2 is SYGVKD. The CDR3 has 14 residues. The CDR3 spells CVISEANSNTEAFF. CDR3 DNA: TGTGTCATCAGTGAGGCGAATTCGAACACTGAAGCTTTCTTT.

The rearrangement links TRBV20-1 to TRBJ2-5, with 8 bases that match TRBD1. Germline CDR1 reads DFQATT; CDR2 reads SNEGSKA (reference sequence). Trimming removed 0 bases from V and 3 bases from J; junction bases left unmatched: 9. The CDR3 spans 16 residues. Here the CDR3 DNA reads TGCAGTGCTAGAGATTGGGCCGGACAGGGTAAAGAGACCCAGTACTTC. It encodes CSARDWAGQGKETQYF.

This clonotype appeared a few times. The genes are TRBV27 and TRBJ2-7, with 7 bases matching TRBD2. V was pared by 5 bases and J by 1 base, with 11 bases of the junction left unmatched. CDR1 is MNHEY, CDR2 SMNVEV, per germline (reference sequence). This CDR3 has 16 amino acids. The chain's CDR3 is CASSRRWRELSYEQYF. The DNA of the CDR3 is TGTGCCAGCAGTCGCAGGTGGCGGGAGTTATCCTACGAGCAGTACTTC.

The chain couples TRBV7-8 to TRBJ2-7; tentatively, D is TRBD1 or TRBD2 (5 bases each). Germline V gene data show CDR1 as SGHVS and CDR2 as FQNEAQ. The CDR3 has 16 amino acids. The ends were cut back, 2 bases at V and 0 bases at J, with 14 bases in the middle. The chain's CDR3 is CASSLTGAVSSYEQYF. As DNA, the CDR3 is TGTGCCAGCAGCTTAACCGGGGCAGTCAGCTCCTACGAGCAGTACTTC.

In its sample, this clonotype was seen many times. This chain links TRBV24-1 with TRBJ2-1, with a tentative D call TRBD1 (5 bases). Germline V gene sequence: CDR1 KGHDR, CDR2 SFDVKD. This CDR3 is 16 amino acids long. Trimming pared 1 base from V and 8 bases from J, leaving 17 bases between. CDR3 amino acids: CATSDLDSIQLDEQFF. The CDR3 nucleotides read TGTGCCACCAGTGATTTAGACAGCATCCAGCTCGATGAGCAGTTCTTC.

There are a few counts of this clonotype. The chain links TRBV7-6 to TRBJ2-7, with 8 nucleotides matching TRBD1. The CDR3 is 11 residues long. Germline CDR1 reads SGHVS; CDR2 reads FNYEAQ. Unmatched junction bases numbered 3, after V lost 5 bases and J lost 9 bases. The CDR3 DNA reads TGTGCCAGCAGCCCTGGACAGGGGCAGTACTTC. It is translated as CASSPGQGQYF.

This clonotype appeared a few times. The rearrangement uses TRBV5-6 and TRBJ1-4; 8 bases line up with TRBD1. The germline V gene encodes CDR1 SGHDT and CDR2 YYEEEE. V lost 5 bases to trimming and J lost 6 bases; unmatched junction nucleotides: 9. The CDR3 is 15 amino acids. The CDR3 coding sequence is TGTGCCAGCAGTCCCGGACAGGGATGGGATGAAAAACTGTTTTTT. It translates to CASSPGQGWDEKLFF. Full variable domain (remainder filled in from reference TRBV5-6 and TRBJ1-4): DAGVTQSPTHLIKTRGQQVTLRCSPKSGHDTVSWYQQALGQGPQFIFQYYEEEERQRGNFPDRFSGHQFPNYSSELNVNALLLGDSALYLCASSPGQGWDEKLFFGSGTQLSVL.

The gene calls are TRBV4-1 and TRBJ2-5; D is possibly TRBD2 (5 bases). The CDR3 is 15 residues long. V was trimmed by 0 bases and J by 5 bases, leaving 13 bases between them. Per germline, CDR1 MGHRA and CDR2 YSYEKL. The CDR3 DNA is TGCGCCAGCAGCCAAGAAGGGCTACCGGGGGAGACCCAGTACTTC. Amino acid sequence: CASSQEGLPGETQYF.

This clonotype was counted at least ten times. This chain joins TRBV20-1 and TRBJ2-7; D is ambiguous. Germline V CDR1 and CDR2: DFQATT, SNEGSKA (reference sequence). V shed 6 bases and J shed 4 bases, with 19 bases lying between them. CDR3 length: 14 residues. In nucleotides, the CDR3 is TGCAGTGCCCGGACCCCCTCCGCGTCTTACGAGCAGTACTTC. Translated: CSARTPSASYEQYF.

This clonotype was seen ten or more times. The CDR3 loop reads CASRTGDFSPLHF. As DNA, the CDR3 is TGTGCCAGCAGGACAGGGGATTTCTCACCCCTCCACTTT. The chain joins TRBV25-1 to TRBJ1-6, with 8 bases fitting TRBD1. Germline lookup yields CDR1 MGHDK and CDR2 SYGVNS. The ends lost 6 bases at V and 10 bases at J; junction bases unmatched: 5. This CDR3 contains 13 residues.

This clonotype was observed at least ten times. This rearrangement joins TRBV20-1 to TRBJ1-6; D gene ambiguous. The CDR3 consists of 16 residues. Germline-derived CDR1 and CDR2 are DFQATT and SNEGSKA (reference sequence). V was cut by 2 bases and J by 5 bases, with 16 bases left in between. In nucleotides, the CDR3 is TGCAGTGCTAGACCCCACCGGGGTTTCGATAATTCACCCCTCCACTTT. This codes for CSARPHRGFDNSPLHF.

This clonotype was picked up a small number of times. A much larger clone lies a single base off, so this may be a read error. This chain connects TRBV6-2 or TRBV6-3 to TRBJ1-2; D not certain. Trimming cost V 2 bases and J 2 bases, with 6 bases left between them. Germline CDR1 and CDR2: MNHEY and SVGEGT. This CDR3 spans 13 amino acids. The CDR3 region has the DNA TGTGCCAGCAGTTACCCGGGGAACTATGGCTACACCTTC. It codes for CASSYPGNYGYTF.

This clonotype was found a few times. The V gene is TRBV28, the J gene TRBJ2-7, with 12 nucleotides matching TRBD1. The J segment lost 6 bases and the V segment lost 4 bases, leaving 7 bases of the junction unmatched. The length of the CDR3 is 15 residues. Germline V lookup: CDR1 MDHEN, CDR2 SYDVKM. As DNA, the CDR3 is TGTGCCAGCAGTTCGACCGGGACAGGGGGCCGCGAGCAGTACTTC. The encoded protein is CASSSTGTGGREQYF.

This clonotype was counted ten times or more. The rearrangement joins TRBV5-6 to TRBJ1-5; 9 bases fit TRBD1. Unmatched junction bases numbered 6, after V lost 1 base and J lost 4 bases. The germline CDR1 and CDR2 sequences are SGHDT and YYEEEE. The CDR3 extends over 16 amino acids. The CDR3 reads CASSLRGQGWNQPQHF. The CDR3 coding sequence is TGTGCCAGCAGCTTGAGAGGACAGGGGTGGAATCAGCCCCAGCATTTT.

This chain links TRBV4-1 with TRBJ2-1; D gene uncertain. The CDR3 consists of 14 residues. Germline values: CDR1 MGHRA, CDR2 YSYEKL. V was trimmed by 3 bases and J by 4 bases, leaving 10 bases between them. CDR3 loop: CASSQAPGYNEQFF. CDR3 in DNA: TGCGCCAGCAGCCAGGCCCCGGGTTACAATGAGCAGTTCTTC.

There are a few counts of this clonotype. J is TRBJ2-3 and V is TRBV29-1; possible D gene TRBD2, 6 bases. Trimming took 5 bases from V and 3 from J, leaving 15 bases between them. Germline V lookup: CDR1 SQVTM, CDR2 ANQGSEA. This CDR3 has 14 amino acids. The CDR3 DNA reads as TGCAGCGTTAGGGGACTGCGAGATACAGATACGCAGTATTTT. As protein: CSVRGLRDTDTQYF.